These 18 T cell receptor beta chains share one sample of origin, sequenced in a study of blood T cell repertoires in COVID-19. TCRdb's table, derived via immunoSEQ multiplex PCR, lists solely in-frame clones and lacks some. Among 200,000 or so clones listed, about 85% were seen once. What was sequenced was peripheral blood. Source of these receptors: a man in his sixties with COVID-19, enrolled during active disease.

The rearrangement uses TRBV19 and TRBJ1-2; the D gene is possibly TRBD1 (6 bases). Looked up from germline, CDR1 is LNHDA and CDR2 is SQIVND (reference sequence). Trimming pared 9 bases from V and 7 bases from J, leaving 18 bases between. The CDR3 length is 13 residues. The CDR3 here is CARNPTGYIGYTF. The CDR3 DNA follows: TGTGCCAGAAACCCCACAGGGTATATTGGCTACACCTTC.

The chain joins TRBV18 to TRBJ1-1; TRBD1 aligns across 11 bases. CDR1 is KGHSH and CDR2 is LQKENI in the germline V gene. The CDR3 is 16 amino acids. V was clipped by 3 bases and J by 0 bases; unmatched bases: 3. CDR3 bases: TGTGCCAGCTCACCCCGGACAGGGGGCATGAACACTGAAGCTTTCTTT. This sequence encodes CASSPRTGGMNTEAFF.

This chain links TRBV10-2 with TRBJ2-7; 7 bases are a match to TRBD1. The V and J ends lost 6 bases and 4 bases, in that order; junction bases with no gene match: 6. Per the germline V gene, CDR1 is WSHSY and CDR2 is SAAADI. This CDR3 is built from 13 residues. CDR3 in DNA: TGCGCCAGCAGGATTGACAGGGAGTACGAGCAGTACTTC. Protein product: CASRIDREYEQYF.

The V gene is TRBV6-4, the J gene TRBJ1-2, with D uncertain. V lost 5 bases and J 3 bases, leaving 10 bases between the germline ends. The CDR3 loop spans 13 amino acids. Germline CDR1 reads MRHNA; CDR2 reads SNTAGT. The CDR3 DNA reads as TGTGCCAGCAGTCCGGGTATCGACTATGGCTACACCTTC. Protein: CASSPGIDYGYTF.

The chain joins TRBV5-1 to TRBJ1-1; no clear D. The V end was cut by 4 bases, the J end by 0 bases, with 10 bases between. Looked up from germline, CDR1 is SGHRS and CDR2 is YFSETQ. The length of the CDR3 is 14 residues. CDR3 in amino acids: CASSVDVVNTEAFF. DNA for the CDR3: TGCGCCAGCAGCGTGGACGTAGTGAACACTGAAGCTTTCTTT.

This clone turned up a few times. The chain carries TRBV7-2 and TRBJ1-6, with TRBD1 identical over 11 bases. Germline V gene lookup returns CDR1 SGHTA and CDR2 FQGNSA. The CDR3 has 15 residues. V gave up 5 bases and J gave up 10 bases; unmatched junction bases: 7. CDR3 coding DNA: TGTGCCAGCAGCCAAGGGACAGGGGGAAGGTCACCCCTCCACTTT. As protein: CASSQGTGGRSPLHF.

The J gene is TRBJ2-3, the V gene TRBV28; possibly TRBD2 for D (6 bases). The CDR3 sequence is 14 residues long. CDR1 and CDR2 from the germline V gene are MDHEN and SYDVKM. Trimming removed 10 bases from V and 1 base from J, with 15 bases in between. CDR3 in DNA: TGTGCCACCACTCAGGGAGGCGGCACAGATACGCAGTATTTT. Residues: CATTQGGGTDTQYF. The complete variable domain, with remaining parts taken from reference TRBV28 and TRBJ2-3, reads DVKVTQSSRYLVKRTGEKVFLECVQDMDHENMFWYRQDPGLGLRLIYFSYDVKMKEKGDIPEGYSVSREKKERFSLILESASTNQTSMYLCATTQGGGTDTQYFGPGTRLTVL.

The chain joins TRBV11-2 to TRBJ1-4; D possibly corresponds to TRBD1 (6 bases). The germline V gene has CDR1 SGHAT and CDR2 FQNNGV. The CDR3 totals 15 residues. V was clipped by 4 bases and J by 3 bases, with 12 bases between them. The DNA for the CDR3 is TGTGCCAGCAGCTCTACCGGGACACCTAATGAAAAACTGTTTTTT. Encoded protein: CASSSTGTPNEKLFF.

V is TRBV5-1 and J is TRBJ1-2; 9 bases match TRBD1. CDR3 length: 14 residues. V gave up 3 bases and J gave up 7 bases; unmatched junction bases: 7. CDR1 is SGHRS and CDR2 is YFSETQ in the germline V gene. CDR3 residues: CASSSQGQGGGYTF. The CDR3 nucleotides are TGCGCCAGCAGCTCTCAGGGACAGGGCGGTGGCTACACCTTC. Based on the CDR3 plus reference TRBV5-1 and TRBJ1-2, the full variable domain is KAGVTQTPRYLIKTRGQQVTLSCSPISGHRSVSWYQQTPGQGLQFLFEYFSETQRNKGNFPGRFSGRQFSNSRSEMNVSTLELGDSALYLCASSSQGQGGGYTFGSGTRLTVV.

The chain joins TRBV5-6 to TRBJ2-6, with 7 bases that match TRBD2. V was clipped by 3 bases and J by 0 bases; unmatched bases: 3. This CDR3 spans 16 amino acids. Germline lookup yields CDR1 SGHDT and CDR2 YYEEEE. The CDR3 DNA sequence: TGTGCCAGCAGCTCGGGACTACCCTCTGGGGCCAACGTCCTGACTTTC. Protein: CASSSGLPSGANVLTF.

This chain links TRBV4-3 with TRBJ1-5; D is uncertain. The germline V gene encodes CDR1 LGHNA and CDR2 YSLEER. The CDR3 sequence is 15 residues long. Trimming removed 1 base at V and 6 bases at J, with 13 bases between. CDR3 sequence (DNA): TGCGCCAGCAGCCAAGCATTGAGGGCTAGTCAGCCCCAGCATTTT. Translation: CASSQALRASQPQHF.

The genes are TRBV27 and TRBJ1-5; 8 bases are a match to TRBD1. This CDR3 has 20 amino acids. Trimming at V came to 5 bases and at J to 3 bases, leaving 21 bases not matched to a gene. Germline values: CDR1 MNHEY, CDR2 SMNVEV (reference sequence). CDR3 bases: TGTGCCAGCAGTCGAGAAGGACAGGGACGACGTATATGGCCCAATCAGCCCCAGCATTTT. This encodes CASSREGQGRRIWPNQPQHF.

This clone appeared a few times. The chain combines TRBV4-2 with TRBJ2-7; D may be TRBD2 (7 bases). Germline CDR1 and CDR2: LGHNA and YNFKEQ. The CDR3 runs 14 residues. V gave up 8 bases and J gave up 6 bases, with 20 bases separating them. The CDR3 region is CASSRWGGVGEQYF. The CDR3 DNA follows: TGTGCCAGCTCCCGGTGGGGGGGCGTCGGCGAGCAGTACTTC.

The rearrangement joins TRBV5-6 to TRBJ2-1, with D uncertain. Germline V lookup: CDR1 SGHDT, CDR2 YYEEEE. The CDR3 is 12 amino acids. Trimming pared 4 bases from V and 14 bases from J, leaving 16 bases between. CDR3 protein: CASSLRARMEFF. The CDR3 DNA is TGTGCCAGCAGCCTTCGAGCGAGGATGGAGTTCTTC.

The rearrangement joins TRBV11-2 to TRBJ1-1; D remains ambiguous. V was pared by 0 bases and J by 6 bases, with 14 bases between. Germline CDR1 is SGHAT and CDR2 is FQNNGV. This CDR3 contains 15 residues. The chain's CDR3 is CASSLELHMRSEAFF. DNA of the CDR3: TGTGCCAGCAGCTTAGAGTTACACATGAGGTCTGAAGCTTTCTTT.

This chain links TRBV7-9 with TRBJ1-3, with D possibly TRBD1 on 6 matching bases. V dropped 4 bases and J dropped 0 bases, with 13 bases sitting between them. The length of the CDR3 is 16 residues. Per the germline V gene, CDR1 is SEHNR and CDR2 is FQNEAQ (reference sequence). CDR3 nucleotides: TGTGCCAGCAGCTCCCGACAGGTACACTCTGGAAACACCATATATTTT. This codes for CASSSRQVHSGNTIYF.

V gene TRBV27 combines with J gene TRBJ2-1, with D perhaps TRBD2 (6 bases). The germline gives CDR1 MNHEY, CDR2 SMNVEV (reference sequence). CDR3 length: 15 amino acids. The ends were cut back, 6 bases at V and 4 bases at J, with 16 bases in the middle. The CDR3 region is CASRQGGSGYNEQFF. The CDR3 DNA is TGTGCCAGCAGGCAAGGAGGGAGTGGATACAATGAGCAGTTCTTC.

The sample holds one count of this clone. The genes are TRBV30 and TRBJ2-3; D perhaps matches TRBD1 (5 bases). Germline V gene lookup returns CDR1 GTSNPN and CDR2 SVGIG (reference sequence). Trimming removed 0 bases from V and 0 bases from J, with 16 bases in between. The CDR3 length is 17 residues. CDR3: CAWSVGLAGKSTDTQYF. In DNA form, the CDR3 reads TGTGCCTGGAGTGTTGGGTTGGCAGGGAAGAGCACAGATACGCAGTATTTT.